The sequence of this T cell receptor beta chain was determined in a study of T cells expressing NK-cell markers (TCRdb year 2020). General notes on the study: Seven to nine donors provided sorted CD3+CD56+NKG2C+, CD3+CD56+NKG2C- and CD3+CD56-NKG2C+ T-cell subsets, whose TCR beta-chain repertoires were profiled. Among the eight sequenced donors, seven were HCMV-seropositive and one was HCMV-seronegative. Randomly selected healthy volunteers, three men and five women, were used as the eight sequenced donors. Sequencing of the libraries produced 2 x 150 bp reads on Illumina HiSeq 2000/2500, MiSeq or NextSeq. Findings and caveats that apply to the study as a whole: It remained unclear whether the expanded NKG2C-expressing T cell clones were specific for HCMV antigens. In six donors, the dominant CD3+CD56+NKG2C+ clonotypes ranked among the top 10 CD8+ clonotypes, making up about 1.0-7.5% of CD8+ T cells. Those dominant clonotypes were again the most abundant among CD3+CD56-NKG2C+ cells in a handful of donors, at about 28.3-65%.

The listed sequencing device is Illumina HiSeq 2000. 5'RACE template switching, by which a universal primer site and unique molecular identifiers were added, was used to make TCR beta cDNA libraries. cDNA synthesis was primed from the TCR beta constant segment and was followed by two successive PCR amplification steps. In the paper's pipeline: Reads were demultiplexed and grouped by UMI with MIGEC, and clonotypes were assembled and quantified with MiTCR. To exclude erroneous sequences, only TCR cDNA sequences supported by at least two reads were retained. The tcR package was used for downstream repertoire analysis, with clonotypes matched between fractions based on CDR3 nucleotide sequence plus V segment. VDJmatch was used to annotate antigen specificity against VDJdb, with one amino acid substitution allowed in CDR3. TCRdb reprocessed the reads and provides one entry for every CDR3 protein sequence; no DNA is given. TCRdb assigned the V and J calls; the authors' analysis was not used. The sample table holds more than 250,000 distinct CDR3 sequences. The top ten clonotypes cover about 0.4% of the sample.

Worth noting for this clonotype: Its antigen specificity is not known.

To determine HCMV serostatus, a commercial ELISA kit was used to detect HCMV-specific IgG in serum. Peripheral blood mononuclear cells were isolated from blood by Ficoll density gradient centrifugation. Via the germline V gene, CDR1 is SGHTA and CDR2 FQGNSA. The CDR3 spans 14 residues, from the cysteine through the phenylalanine. No DNA is listed. The sequenced sample was blood T cells: a sorted CD56 or NKG2C T cell subset, CD4+ or CD8+ T cells, or bulk PBMC T cells (not recorded which). The sequence is built from TRBV7-2 and TRBJ2-3; TCRdb selects TRBD2, and the lack of DNA leaves this call unchecked. The receptor's source is a man aged 18 to 35 in good health. Donor details come from another sample of the same person, matched by shared clones. The CDR3 here reads CASKASPGTDTQYF.